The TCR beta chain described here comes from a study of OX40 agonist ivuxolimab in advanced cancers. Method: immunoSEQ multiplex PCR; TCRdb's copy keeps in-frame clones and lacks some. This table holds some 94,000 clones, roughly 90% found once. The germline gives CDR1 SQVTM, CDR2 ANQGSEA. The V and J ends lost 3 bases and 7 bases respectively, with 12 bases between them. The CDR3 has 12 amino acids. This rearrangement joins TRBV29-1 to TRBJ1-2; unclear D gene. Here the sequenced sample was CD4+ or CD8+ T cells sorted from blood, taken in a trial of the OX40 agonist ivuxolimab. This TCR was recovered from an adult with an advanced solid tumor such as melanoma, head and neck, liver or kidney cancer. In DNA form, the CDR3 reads TGCAGCGTTGAGAAAGGGATTGCTGGCTACACCTTC. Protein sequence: CSVEKGIAGYTF. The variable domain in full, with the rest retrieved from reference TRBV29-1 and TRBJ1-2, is SAVISQKPSRDICQRGTSLTIQCQVDSQVTMMFWYRQQPGQSLTLIATANQGSEATYESGFVIDKFPISRPNLTFSTLTVSNMSPEDSSIYLCSVEKGIAGYTFGSGTRLTVV.